The clone carrying this T cell receptor beta chain was detected a few times. What it binds is unknown. Bulk TCR libraries used previously described methods and listed TCR primers. Via MiXCR, TCRdb re-called the PCR reads, giving one row per CDR3 protein. The sample lists over 300,000 distinct CDR3 sequences, about 22% occurring once. Naive CD8 T cells, phenotype CD8+CD4-CCR7+CD45RA+, were sorted. The entry originates in a study of molecular identifiers for immune sequencing clone quantification. Study details: Naive CD8 cell RNA, from 20,000 or 100,000 cells, was split five ways in replicates, with four sequenced.

The study's findings and limits: Underestimated sizes of highly expanded clones could result from identical TCR molecules that share a barcode.

The germline V gene has CDR1 SGHTS and CDR2 YDEGEE. This CDR3 has 15 residues. V lost 4 bases, J lost 4 bases, and 6 bases stayed unmatched. The receptor was derived from a human donor in good health. Some libraries in this study had Jurkat cell RNA spiked in. This chain connects TRBV5-8 to TRBJ2-3; 10 nucleotides line up with TRBD2. What was sequenced was naive CD8+ T cells from blood, with Jurkat cell RNA spiked in. Subset defined: FACS-sorted CD8+CD4-CCR7+CD45RA+ naive T cells. CDR3 sequence (DNA): TGTGCCAGCAGCCTGCTAGCGGGGGTATCAGATACGCAGTATTTT. Amino acids: CASSLLAGVSDTQYF.